This T cell receptor (beta chain) is drawn from a study of human T cells and chemical hapten exposure. There are a few counts of this clonotype. Time point: patch test 1, 2 weeks after DPC sensitization. As for treatment: therapeutic diphenylcyclopropenone sensitization with weekly scalp DPC. Separate cDNA molecules received unique molecular identifiers, which the library attached to them. TCRdb ran MiXCR on the RACE reads and lists one entry per CDR3 protein. This sample has around 120,000 distinct CDR3 sequences, with 9% to 14% found just once. Material: whole blood, obtained in connection with sensitization to the hapten diphenylcyclopropenone (DPC). The TCR originated in a woman aged 45-60 years with alopecia areata. Some clones in this sample may be carry-over from other donors' samples.

The CDR3 here is CSARATGEGNQPQHF. Written as DNA, the CDR3 is TGCAGTGCTAGAGCTACAGGGGAGGGCAATCAGCCCCAGCATTTT. The V gene is TRBV20-1, the J gene TRBJ1-5; the match to TRBD1 covers 7 bases. CDR1 is DFQATT, CDR2 SNEGSKA, per germline (reference sequence). V lost 1 base and J lost 2; bases outside the gene matches: 5. This CDR3 has 15 amino acids.